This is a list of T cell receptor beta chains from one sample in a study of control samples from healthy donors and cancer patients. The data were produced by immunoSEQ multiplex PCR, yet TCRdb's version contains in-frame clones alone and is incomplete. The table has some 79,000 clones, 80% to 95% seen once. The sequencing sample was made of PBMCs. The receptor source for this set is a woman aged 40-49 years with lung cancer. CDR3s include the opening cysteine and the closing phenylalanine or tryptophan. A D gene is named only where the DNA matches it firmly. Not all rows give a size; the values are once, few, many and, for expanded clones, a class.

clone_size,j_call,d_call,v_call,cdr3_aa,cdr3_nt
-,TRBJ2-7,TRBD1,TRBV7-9,CASSFTRDRVYEQYF,TGTGCCAGCAGCTTTACCCGGGACAGGGTTTACGAGCAGTACTTC
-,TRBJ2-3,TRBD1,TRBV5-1,CASSLGQGADTQYF,TGCGCCAGCAGCTTGGGACAGGGAGCAGATACGCAGTATTTT
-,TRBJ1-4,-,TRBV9,CASSVGRGANEKLFF,TGTGCCAGCAGCGTAGGAAGGGGGGCTAATGAAAAACTGTTTTTT
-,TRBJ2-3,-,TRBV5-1,CASSLLQGLQYF,TGCGCCAGCAGCCTTTTACAGGGTTTACAGTATTTT
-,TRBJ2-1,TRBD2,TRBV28,CASSLPGVAGDYNEQFF,TGTGCCAGCAGTCTACCCGGGGTAGCGGGGGATTACAATGAGCAGTTCTTC
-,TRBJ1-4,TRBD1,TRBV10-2,CASRQGLTNEKLFF,TGCGCCAGCAGACAGGGGTTGACTAATGAAAAACTGTTTTTT
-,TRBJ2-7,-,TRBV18,CASSPAAYEQYF,TGTGCCAGCTCACCCGCGGCCTACGAGCAGTACTTC
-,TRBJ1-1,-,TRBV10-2,CASSMSTEAFF,TGCGCCAGCAGTATGAGCACTGAAGCTTTCTTT
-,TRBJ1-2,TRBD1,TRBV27,CATSWTGGSGYTF,TGTGCCACCAGTTGGACAGGGGGCTCTGGCTACACCTTC
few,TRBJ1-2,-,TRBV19,CASSIAGEKNYGYTF,TGTGCCAGTAGTATTGCAGGGGAGAAGAACTATGGCTACACCTTC
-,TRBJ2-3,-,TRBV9,CASSANGGLTDTQYF,TGTGCCAGCAGCGCCAACGGGGGGCTAACAGATACGCAGTATTTT
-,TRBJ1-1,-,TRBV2,CASRGNGGRTEAFF,TGTGCCAGCAGAGGAAATGGGGGACGCACTGAAGCTTTCTTT
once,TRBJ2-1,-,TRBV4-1,CASSQGWSGSNEQFF,TGCGCCAGCAGCCAAGGGTGGTCAGGGTCGAATGAGCAGTTCTTC
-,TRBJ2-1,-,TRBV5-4,CASSLGGFGNEQFF,TGTGCCAGCAGCTTGGGGGGTTTTGGCAATGAGCAGTTCTTC
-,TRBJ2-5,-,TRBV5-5,CASSSGWAGPGETQYF,TGTGCCAGCAGCTCCGGTTGGGCAGGGCCCGGGGAGACCCAGTACTTC
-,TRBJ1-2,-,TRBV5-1,CASSPRERGTNYGYTF,TGCGCCAGCAGTCCGCGGGAAAGGGGAACAAACTATGGCTACACCTTC
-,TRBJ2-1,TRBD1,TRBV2,CASRLPGQGEREQFF,TGTGCCAGCAGACTGCCGGGACAGGGCGAGCGAGAGCAGTTCTTC
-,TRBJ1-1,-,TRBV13,CASTRTGRRPEAFF,TGTGCCAGCACCCGGACGGGACGGAGACCCGAAGCTTTCTTT
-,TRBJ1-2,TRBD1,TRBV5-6,CASSLRRTGTYGYTF,TGTGCCAGCAGCTTGAGACGGACAGGGACCTATGGCTACACCTTC
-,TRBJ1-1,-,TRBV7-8,CASSLLRGEAFF,TGTGCCAGCAGCTTACTCAGGGGCGAAGCTTTCTTT
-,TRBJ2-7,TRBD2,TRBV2,CASSPRLAGAIYEQYF,TGTGCCAGCAGCCCAAGGTTAGCGGGGGCCATATACGAGCAGTACTTC
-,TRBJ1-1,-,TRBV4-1,CASSQVESEAFF,TGCGCCAGCAGCCAAGTGGAATCTGAAGCTTTCTTT
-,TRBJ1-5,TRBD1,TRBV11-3,CASSLRFASGGPWMNQPQHF,TGTGCCAGCAGCTTAAGGTTCGCGTCAGGGGGACCTTGGATGAATCAGCCCCAGCATTTT
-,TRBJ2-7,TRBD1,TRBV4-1,CASSQEGTVLTYEQYF,TGCGCCAGCAGCCAAGAAGGGACAGTCCTTACCTACGAGCAGTACTTC
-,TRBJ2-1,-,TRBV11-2,CASRPLSGASPGEQFF,TGTGCCAGCAGACCGCTATCGGGCGCCTCACCCGGTGAGCAGTTCTTC
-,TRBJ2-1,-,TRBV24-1,CATSDGYTYNEQFF,TGTGCCACCAGTGACGGTTATACCTACAATGAGCAGTTCTTC
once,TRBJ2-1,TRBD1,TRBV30,CAWDEPGQGRNEQFF,TGTGCCTGGGATGAACCGGGACAGGGCAGGAATGAGCAGTTCTTC
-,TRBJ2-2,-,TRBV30,CAWMGARGTGELFF,TGTGCCTGGATGGGGGCGCGGGGCACCGGGGAGCTGTTTTTT
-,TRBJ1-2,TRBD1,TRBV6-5,CASILRQGQLYGYTF,TGTGCCAGCATTTTACGACAGGGCCAACTATATGGCTACACCTTC
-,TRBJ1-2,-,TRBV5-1,CASSSDPAGTSLGYTF,TGCGCCAGCAGCTCGGATCCCGCCGGGACCTCCTTAGGCTACACCTTC
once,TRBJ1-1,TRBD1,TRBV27,CASSQRQGGAKVEAFF,TGTGCCAGCAGTCAGCGACAGGGGGGGGCTAAGGTTGAAGCTTTCTTT
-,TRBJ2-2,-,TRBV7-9,CASRTAGTGELFF,TGTGCCAGCCGGACGGCGGGGACCGGGGAGCTGTTTTTT
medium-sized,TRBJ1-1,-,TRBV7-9,CASSFPGTEAFF,TGTGCCAGCAGCTTTCCGGGCACTGAAGCTTTCTTT
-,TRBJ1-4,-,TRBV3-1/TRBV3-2,CASTDRNNEKLFF,TGTGCCAGCACGGATCGGAATAATGAAAAACTGTTTTTT
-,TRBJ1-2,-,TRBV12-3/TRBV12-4,CASSLREASGYTF,TGTGCCAGCAGTTTAAGGGAGGCGTCGGGCTACACCTTC
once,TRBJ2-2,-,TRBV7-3,CASSSQDIPNTGELFF,TGTGCCAGCAGCTCCCAGGATATCCCGAACACCGGGGAGCTGTTTTTT
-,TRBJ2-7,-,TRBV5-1,CASNPGYPYEQYF,TGCGCCAGCAACCCGGGGTACCCCTACGAGCAGTACTTC
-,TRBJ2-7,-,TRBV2,CASSVGQTYEQYF,TGTGCCAGCAGTGTCGGACAGACCTACGAGCAGTACTTC
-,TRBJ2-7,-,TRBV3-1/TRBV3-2,CASSDPQGGPSYEQYF,TGTGCCAGCAGTGACCCTCAGGGGGGCCCTTCCTACGAGCAGTACTTC
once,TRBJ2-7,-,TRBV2,CASSAPTAYEQYF,TGTGCCAGCAGTGCCCCCACCGCTTACGAGCAGTACTTC
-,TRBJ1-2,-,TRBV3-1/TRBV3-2,CASSQPQGWRYTF,TGTGCCAGCAGCCAACCGCAGGGTTGGCGCTACACCTTC
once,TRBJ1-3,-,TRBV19,CASTKTGTGSGNTIYF,TGTGCCAGTACCAAGACCGGGACCGGCTCTGGAAACACCATATATTTT
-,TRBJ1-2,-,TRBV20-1,CSASEGANPYGYTF,TGCAGTGCTAGTGAAGGGGCGAACCCCTATGGCTACACCTTC
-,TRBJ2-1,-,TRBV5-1,CASSLMAVGGSYNEQFF,TGCGCCAGCAGCTTGATGGCCGTAGGGGGGTCCTACAATGAGCAGTTCTTC
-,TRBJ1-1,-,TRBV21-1,CASSLTGGREDTEAFF,TGTGCCAGCAGCCTTACGGGGGGGCGGGAGGACACTGAAGCTTTCTTT
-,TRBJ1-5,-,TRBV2,CASRSVVNQPQHF,TGTGCCAGCAGATCGGTAGTCAATCAGCCCCAGCATTTT
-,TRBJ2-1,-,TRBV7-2,CASILVDWSSYNEQFF,TGTGCCAGCATCTTGGTAGACTGGAGCTCCTACAATGAGCAGTTCTTC
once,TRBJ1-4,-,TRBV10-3,CAISESREKLFF,TGTGCCATCAGTGAGTCCCGGGAAAAACTGTTTTTT
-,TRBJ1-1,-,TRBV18,CASSPGGRENTEAFF,TGTGCCAGCTCACCAGGGGGACGGGAGAACACTGAAGCTTTCTTT
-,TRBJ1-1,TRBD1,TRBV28,CASSPPQGARMNTEAFF,TGTGCCAGCAGCCCCCCGCAGGGGGCGCGAATGAACACTGAAGCTTTCTTT
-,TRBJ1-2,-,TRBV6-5,CASSSPLREPDYGYTF,TGTGCCAGCAGTTCCCCTCTGAGGGAGCCCGACTATGGCTACACCTTC
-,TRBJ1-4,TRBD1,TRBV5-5,CASSLRGRQGAGGTEGLFF,TGTGCCAGCAGCTTGAGAGGGAGACAGGGGGCAGGAGGGACTGAAGGACTGTTTTTT
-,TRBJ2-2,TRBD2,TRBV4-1,CASSQALAGANTGELFF,TGCGCCAGCAGCCAAGCCTTAGCGGGGGCGAACACCGGGGAGCTGTTTTTT
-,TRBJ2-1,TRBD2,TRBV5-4,CASSLVVAGGNEQFF,TGTGCCAGCAGCTTGGTGGTAGCGGGGGGGAATGAGCAGTTCTTC
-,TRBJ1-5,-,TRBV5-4,CASSIDPTGSDQPQHF,TGTGCCAGCAGCATTGACCCCACCGGTTCCGATCAGCCCCAGCATTTT
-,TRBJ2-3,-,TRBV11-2,CASSHVRDTDTQYF,TGTGCCAGCAGCCACGTGCGGGACACAGATACGCAGTATTTT
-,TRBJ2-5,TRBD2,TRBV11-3,CASSLRLAGYQETQYF,TGTGCCAGCAGCTTAAGACTAGCGGGGTACCAAGAGACCCAGTACTTC
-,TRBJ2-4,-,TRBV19,CASAGILLAKNIQYF,TGTGCCAGCGCGGGTATACTACTAGCCAAAAACATTCAGTACTTC
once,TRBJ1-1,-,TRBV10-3,CAISESEMGTEAFF,TGTGCCATCAGTGAGTCTGAGATGGGGACTGAAGCTTTCTTT
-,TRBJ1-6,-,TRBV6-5,CASSYSQGGSPLHF,TGTGCCAGCAGTTACTCGCAGGGCGGTTCACCCCTCCACTTT